This T cell receptor (beta chain) was found in a study of Ad26.COV2.S vaccination and SARS-CoV-2 variants (dated by TCRdb to the early 2020s). Describing the broader study: Vaccine-arm donors were drawn from COV1001, a multicentre, randomized, double-blind, placebo-controlled phase I-IIa trial of Ad26.COV2.S in healthy adults. Ad26.COV2.S was administered intramuscularly at a dose of 5x10^10 or 1x10^11 viral particles, either as one shot or as two shots given 56 days apart. The specificity and breadth of SARS-CoV-2-reactive T cell receptors after Ad26.COV2.S vaccination were assessed by TCRbeta repertoire sequencing. Throughout the experiments and outcome assessment, investigators stayed blinded to trial group allocation. The TCR-sequenced set comprised around 30 samples: about 19 Ad26.COV2.S vaccine recipients, 5 placebo recipients and 8 SARS-CoV-2 convalescent individuals. Participants in the trial were split at random into five groups of five each, receiving low-dose or high-dose Ad26.COV2.S once or twice, or else placebo on both occasions.

The immunoSEQ Assay was the method used to sequence TCRbeta CDR3 regions. After extraction, genomic DNA underwent amplification by bias-controlled multiplex PCR, followed by high-throughput sequencing. The paper's processing steps were these. To quantify the absolute abundance of every unique TCRbeta CDR3 region, sequences were collapsed and filtered. Usable DNA was measured by amplifying reference genes present in all nucleated cells, and TCRbeta template counts were normalized to that usable DNA to estimate T cell fraction. Repertoire TCRs were annotated as SARS-CoV-2-specific by exact matching of V gene, CDR3 amino acid sequence and J gene to a known reactive TCR set. The reference SARS-CoV-2 TCR set was derived from MIRA and filtered for enrichment in COVID-19-positive ImmuneCODE repertoires, a step that removed public or cross-reactive TCRs. Using the MIRA antigens, annotated TCRs were further analysed by specific ORF or by position within an ORF. Breadth was defined as the number of annotated unique rearrangements divided by the total number of unique productive rearrangements, and depth was defined as the summed frequency of the annotated unique rearrangements. TCR breadth was compared between groups using two-sided Wilcoxon rank-sum tests. TCRdb took this table from immuneACCESS and kept in-frame rearrangements with V and J called. Such tables lack part of the clones; where checked against another copy, unresolved V genes explain under half of the gap, and the rest is unexplained. V and J calls and clone size are given by that table; D and trimming were obtained from the DNA. This sample lists about 320,000 clones; around 84% were detected once. Clones ranked in the top ten supply 1.5% to 2.5% of the sample.

Summary of the overall study and its limitations: Compared with placebo recipients, Ad26.COV2.S recipients showed higher spike-specific TCR breadth (P = 0.0014). Vaccine and placebo recipients had comparable non-spike TCR breadth, which fits with the vaccine containing only spike. Substantial breadth of spike-specific CD8+ and CD4+ T cell responses was reported after vaccination. The study was not powered for comparison of responses between vaccine doses or regimens. According to the authors, total T cell responses may have been underestimated by the TCR breadth and depth analyses.

The CDR1 and CDR2 encoded by the germline V gene are SGDLS and YYNGEE. The CDR3 has 15 amino acids, counting the end cysteine and phenylalanine. Only the CDR3 DNA is retained, 45 bases long and in frame from the first base. The germline ends are 10 bases apart after V is trimmed by 6 bases and J by 0 bases. The meaning of the sample's treatment or condition label: 19 received Ad26.COV2.S at low or high dose, single or two shots; about 5 received placebo; per-sample allocation not given. For vaccine and placebo recipients, the sequenced repertoires came from samples collected on day 63 after the first injection. Cohort 1b enrolled about two dozen adults aged 18-55 years at a single site in Boston, USA, between 29 July and 7 August 2020. Ad26.COV2.S was a replication-incompetent adenovirus type 26 vector expressing a prefusion-stabilized SARS-CoV-2 spike protein from the original Wuhan strain. Turning to this clone: What this receptor recognizes is not known. No quality values exist for individual bases; no much larger clone is one base distant.

This chain is built from TRBV9 and TRBJ2-6; the D gene is unclear. The sequence derives from a person between 18 and 60 years old who received the Ad26.COV2.S COVID-19 vaccine or a placebo. The sample consisted of peripheral blood, taken in a trial of Ad26.COV2.S vaccine versus placebo. The CDR3 loop reads CASTGWPSGANVLTF. The nucleotide sequence is given as TGTGCCAGCACAGGTTGGCCCTCTGGGGCCAACGTCCTGACTTTC. This CDR3, with the reference TRBV9 and TRBJ2-6 proteins standing in past its ends, gives the full variable domain DSGVTQTPKHLITATGQRVTLRCSPRSGDLSVYWYQQSLDQGLQFLIQYYNGEERAKGNILERFSAQQFPDLHSELNLSSLELGDSALYFCASTGWPSGANVLTFGAGSRLTVL.